This T cell receptor beta chain was obtained from a study of CD8 T cells in Susac syndrome (dated by TCRdb to about 2019). Describing the broader study: Whether CD8+ T cell activation and differentiation in Susac syndrome was antigen driven was tested using repertoire sequencing.

RNA was extracted using the RNeasy kit, and roughly 0.5 to 1 ug of the RNA was reverse transcribed with random hexamers. TCR beta CDR3 regions were amplified with the immunoSEQ multiplex PCR assay covering 54 Vbeta and 13 Jbeta segments. PCR amplification bias was corrected using a synthetic template baseline for primer optimization and computational correction. As for how the authors treated the data: Reads were annotated to V, D and J genes according to IMGT and were analyzed with immunoSEQ Analyzer, with only productive sequences retained. Clonality was calculated as one minus the Shannon entropy normalized by log2 of the number of productive unique sequences. For each patient and control, public and private clones were evaluated among the 100 most prevalent clones. Clones were defined as Susac-specific if absent from the healthy and MS cohorts, from 900 to 1,300 published viral clones and from other ImmuneACCESS disease sequences. In-frame beta chains were kept once TCRdb had trimmed the public reads at Q25 with fastp and called clones with MiXCR. Rows with a matching CDR3 protein are joined into one entry that keeps the most common DNA and genes. In this record, the V and J calls reflect TCRdb's handling and not the investigators' own analysis. The sample table records about 250,000 distinct CDR3 sequences; 93% of these occur just once. The ten largest clones take up approximately 0.072% of the sample.

Concerning this clonotype itself: Its binding antigen is unknown. No base-level quality is on record; no much larger clone is a single base apart.

V loses 5 bases at its end and J loses 7 bases; junction bases beyond the gene matches: 10. The cysteine opens and the phenylalanine closes a CDR3 of 15 amino acids. Just CDR3 DNA is preserved here, 45 bases in frame from base 1. The germline V gene specifies SGHVS as CDR1 and FQNEAQ as CDR2. The investigation overall reported the following: The TCR sequencing and HLA analysis was acknowledged to have included a relatively small number of individuals.

Peripheral blood CD8+ and CD4+ T cells from healthy donors, Susac syndrome patients and multiple sclerosis patients were profiled using high-throughput TCR beta sequencing. Multiple sclerosis controls were treatment-naive patients with stable or active relapsing-remitting disease fulfilling revised McDonald criteria. Bulk CD8+ and CD4+ T cells were purified by magnetic negative isolation, whereas CD8+ TEMRA cells were enriched by FACS. Blood was collected in EDTA tubes and processed within 24 hours, with PBMCs isolated through density gradient centrifugation. PBMCs destined for TCR sequencing were cryopreserved in liquid nitrogen and later thawed in a 37 °C water bath. Purity of sorted or isolated CD4+, CD8+ and CD8+ TEMRA cells was at least 90%.

The sequence links TRBV7-8 to TRBJ1-2, and TRBD1 aligns with 10 junction nucleotides. The sequence came from a human donor with multiple sclerosis. The material sequenced was CD4+ T cells from PBMCs. The CDR3 protein sequence reads: CASSLRDRGSGGYTF. The DNA is TGTGCCAGCAGCCTCCGGGACAGGGGTTCGGGTGGCTACACCTTC.